The 22 T cell receptor beta chains listed next were all sequenced from one sample in a study of blood T cell repertoires in COVID-19. Only in-frame clones appear in the TCRdb table, and some are missing; sequencing was by immunoSEQ multiplex PCR. The table has 180,000 or so clones, less than 85% seen once. The sequenced material came from peripheral blood. The origin of the receptors is a man in his fifties who had recovered from COVID-19.

The chain recombines TRBV9 with TRBJ2-1; a weak D match, TRBD2 (6 bases). V shed 0 bases and J shed 0 bases, with 10 bases lying between them. The CDR3 spans 16 residues. Germline V CDR1 and CDR2: SGDLS, YYNGEE. CDR3 DNA: TGTGCCAGCAGCGTAGGGTCCGGGAGCTCCTACAATGAGCAGTTCTTC. Translating gives CASSVGSGSSYNEQFF.

This clone was seen more than once but under ten times. The chain is built from TRBV19 and TRBJ1-1; 8 bases match TRBD1. The CDR3 is 16 residues long. Germline CDR1 LNHDA, CDR2 SQIVND (reference sequence). V trimming: 4 bases; J trimming: 1 base; junction bases outside the gene matches: 8. CDR3 protein: CASSRTDRGRNTEAFF. As DNA, the CDR3 is TGTGCCAGTAGTAGGACTGACAGGGGACGGAACACTGAAGCTTTCTTT.

The chain carries TRBV18 and TRBJ1-4; D call uncertain. Germline V gene data show CDR1 as KGHSH and CDR2 as LQKENI. V was pared by 5 bases and J by 7 bases, with 11 bases between. This CDR3 has 13 amino acids. CDR3 DNA: TGTGCCAGCTCAGGTCCAGCGAGTGAAAAACTGTTTTTT. As protein: CASSGPASEKLFF.

The J gene is TRBJ1-5, the V gene TRBV27; tentative D call: TRBD1 (5 bases). This CDR3 region has 14 residues. The V and J ends lost 2 bases and 7 bases respectively, with 12 bases between them. Per the germline V gene, CDR1 is MNHEY and CDR2 is SMNVEV (reference sequence). DNA of the CDR3: TGTGCCAGCAGTTTAGGATGGCAGGGCCAGCCCCAGCATTTT. Translating gives CASSLGWQGQPQHF.

This clone was recorded many times. The rearrangement links TRBV30 to TRBJ2-1; 9 bases align to TRBD2. Losses at the gene ends were 8 bases for V and 0 bases for J; bases not matched to a gene: 2. The V gene's germline CDR1 is GTSNPN and CDR2 SVGIG (reference sequence). This CDR3 has 13 residues. The chain's CDR3 is CAGSGSSYNEQFF. CDR3 DNA: TGTGCCGGTAGCGGGAGCTCCTACAATGAGCAGTTCTTC.

The chain carries TRBV2 and TRBJ2-6; D perhaps matches TRBD1 (6 bases). Trimming took 9 bases from V and 0 from J, leaving 15 bases between them. The CDR3 spans 16 residues. Germline lookup yields CDR1 SNHLY and CDR2 FYNNEI. In DNA, the CDR3 is TGTGCCAGTACTGAGGGGGTCCTCTCTGGGGCCAACGTCCTGACTTTC. Residues: CASTEGVLSGANVLTF.

The genes are TRBV9 and TRBJ2-1, with TRBD2 identical over 11 bases. CDR3 length: 16 residues. Trimming at V came to 0 bases and at J to 3 bases, leaving 2 bases not matched to a gene. Looked up from germline, CDR1 is SGDLS and CDR2 is YYNGEE. The chain's CDR3 is CASSVAGTSGYNEQFF. The CDR3 region has the DNA TGTGCCAGCAGCGTAGCTGGGACTAGCGGCTACAATGAGCAGTTCTTC.

The chain carries TRBV27 and TRBJ2-4; TRBD1 matches at 9 bases. With V trimmed by 8 bases and J by 6 bases, 8 bases remained unmatched. Germline assignment: CDR1 MNHEY and CDR2 SMNVEV (reference sequence). This CDR3 is built from 14 residues. The DNA for the CDR3 is TGTGCCAGCGCGACACAGGGGGCGACAAACATTCAGTACTTC. Translating gives CASATQGATNIQYF.

V and J are TRBV5-1 and TRBJ1-4; 10 bases match TRBD1. Germline CDR1 and CDR2: SGHRS and YFSETQ. This CDR3 has 14 amino acids. Trimming took 5 bases from V and 6 from J; bases not matched to a gene: 4. The CDR3 loop reads CASRRDRGHEKLFF. In DNA, the CDR3 is TGCGCCAGCAGGAGGGACAGGGGACATGAAAAACTGTTTTTT.

This clone showed up many times. The chain joins TRBV5-5 to TRBJ2-7; maybe TRBD2 (6 bases). V lost 4 bases and J lost 2, with 13 bases in between. The CDR3 has 14 residues. Germline V gene lookup returns CDR1 SGHKS and CDR2 YYEKEE (reference sequence). CDR3 sequence: CASSEKGGPYEQYF. The CDR3 nucleotides are TGTGCCAGCAGCGAAAAGGGAGGCCCCTACGAGCAGTACTTC.

The V gene is TRBV20-1, the J gene TRBJ2-3, with 7 bases fitting TRBD2. The germline V gene encodes CDR1 DFQATT and CDR2 SNEGSKA (reference sequence). This CDR3 comprises 16 residues. V was clipped by 3 bases and J by 0 bases; unmatched bases: 9. CDR3 protein: CSASLILARSTDTQYF. In DNA, the CDR3 is TGCAGTGCTAGTCTTATACTAGCGAGAAGCACAGATACGCAGTATTTT.

In its sample, this clone was seen a few times. The V and J genes are TRBV12-5 and TRBJ2-2; D may be TRBD1 (6 bases). CDR1 is LGHNT and CDR2 is FRNRAP in the germline V gene. V was pared by 2 bases and J by 1 base, with 11 bases between. This CDR3 has 16 residues. The CDR3 DNA is TGTGCTAGTGGTTTGAGGGGGACAAAGAACACCGGGGAGCTGTTTTTT. Amino acids: CASGLRGTKNTGELFF.

The rearrangement joins TRBV15 to TRBJ2-7, with D unclear. The CDR3 spans 12 residues. The ends were cut back, 1 base at V and 3 bases at J, with 4 bases in the middle. Germline V gives CDR1 LNHNV, CDR2 YYDKDF (reference sequence). The CDR3 DNA sequence: TGTGCCACCAGCAGAGCAGGCTACGAGCAGTACTTC. It yields the protein CATSRAGYEQYF.

This clone was found once. This chain connects TRBV6-6 to TRBJ2-7; no firm D call. Trimming removed 6 bases at V and 3 bases at J, with 6 bases between. Germline V gene sequence: CDR1 MNHNY, CDR2 SVGAGI (reference sequence). The CDR3 is 11 amino acids. CDR3 in DNA: TGTGCCAGCAGCGGTCTCTACGAGCAGTACTTC. Translated: CASSGLYEQYF.

The genes are TRBV6-5 and TRBJ2-2; a possible D gene is TRBD1 (5 bases). The CDR3 loop spans 13 amino acids. Deletions cut 7 bases from V and 0 bases from J, with 6 bases between. Germline-derived CDR1 and CDR2 are MNHEY and SVGAGI. DNA for the CDR3: TGTGCCAGCAAGGGGCCGAACACCGGGGAGCTGTTTTTT. It translates to CASKGPNTGELFF.

The genes are TRBV27 and TRBJ1-6; no definite D call. V lost 3 bases and J lost 4, with 13 bases in between. There are 16 residues in the CDR3. In germline, CDR1 is MNHEY, CDR2 SMNVEV (reference sequence). The CDR3, as DNA: TGTGCCAGCAGTTTCGGGGTTCGTTTTTATAATTCACCCCTCCACTTT. Amino acid sequence: CASSFGVRFYNSPLHF.

V is TRBV9 and J is TRBJ1-6; maybe TRBD1 (5 bases). CDR1 and CDR2 from the germline V gene are SGDLS and YYNGEE. V shed 2 bases and J shed 4 bases, with 13 bases lying between them. The CDR3 sequence is 16 residues long. CDR3 DNA: TGTGCCAGCAGCGTTCGAAGTGACAGTTATAATTCACCCCTCCACTTT. Translation: CASSVRSDSYNSPLHF.

This clone was detected once. This chain joins TRBV2 and TRBJ2-7; 10 nucleotides align to TRBD2. This CDR3 contains 17 residues. V trimming: 5 bases; J trimming: 0 bases; junction bases outside the gene matches: 10. Germline V gene lookup returns CDR1 SNHLY and CDR2 FYNNEI. The CDR3 sequence: CASSRSASGSISYEQYF. The DNA for the CDR3 is TGTGCCAGCAGTAGGAGCGCTAGCGGGAGCATCTCCTACGAGCAGTACTTC.

On this clone: Other nucleotide sequences in the sample specify the same CDR3. The chain recombines TRBV19 with TRBJ1-2; D is perhaps TRBD1 (6 bases). V was shortened by 2 bases and J by 3 bases, with 7 bases between the two germline ends. The length of the CDR3 is 13 residues. Germline CDR1 LNHDA, CDR2 SQIVND (reference sequence). The CDR3 here is CASSITGHYGYTF. CDR3 bases: TGTGCCAGTAGTATAACAGGGCACTATGGCTACACCTTC.

The table lists this clone with a count of one. The chain carries TRBV25-1 and TRBJ2-1; TRBD2 agrees at 11 bases. The CDR3 length is 14 residues. V shed 3 bases, J shed 7 bases, and the junction held 2 bases outside the gene matches. In germline, CDR1 is MGHDK, CDR2 SYGVNS. CDR3 in DNA: TGTGCCAGCAGTGAGCCTAGCGGGAGGAATGAGCAGTTCTTC. It codes for CASSEPSGRNEQFF. Combining the CDR3 with reference TRBV25-1 and TRBJ2-1 gives the whole variable domain EADIYQTPRYLVIGTGKKITLECSQTMGHDKMYWYQQDPGMELHLIHYSYGVNSTEKGDLSSESTVSRIRTEHFPLTLESARPSHTSQYLCASSEPSGRNEQFFGPGTRLTVL.

The gene calls are TRBV11-2 and TRBJ2-3; 7 bases are shared with TRBD2. There are 16 residues in the CDR3. The V segment lost 5 bases and the J segment 10 bases; nucleotides outside the gene matches: 18. Germline CDR1 and CDR2: SGHAT and FQNNGV. CDR3 sequence: CASSPTRLAGARPQYF. The DNA for the CDR3 is TGTGCCAGCAGCCCGACCAGACTAGCCGGTGCTCGGCCGCAGTATTTT.

This clone was detected once. The chain is built from TRBV28 and TRBJ2-5, with a tentative D call TRBD1 (6 bases). Germline CDR1 MDHEN, CDR2 SYDVKM. The CDR3 consists of 15 residues. Deletions cut 3 bases from V and 0 bases from J, with 11 bases between. The CDR3 protein is CASSFTDRYQETQYF. CDR3 sequence (DNA): TGTGCCAGCAGTTTTACCGACAGGTACCAAGAGACCCAGTACTTC.